Listed below are T cell receptor beta chains from one sample, sequenced in a study of Ad26.COV2.S vaccination and SARS-CoV-2 variants. Using immunoSEQ multiplex PCR, the repertoire was profiled, and TCRdb retains in-frame clones only, with some absent. In the table there are over 350,000 clones, roughly nine tenths of which are singletons. The input for sequencing was peripheral blood, taken in a trial of Ad26.COV2.S vaccine versus placebo. Receptors were obtained from a person between 18 and 60 years old who received the Ad26.COV2.S COVID-19 vaccine or a placebo. The CDR3 runs from the conserved cysteine through the conserved F or W. A D gene is named only where the DNA matches it firmly. Where a row states a size, it is once, few, many or the class of an expanded clone; other rows omit it.

TRBV19	-	-	TRBJ1-6	TGTGCCAGCCGCGCGGACAGTGAGAATTCACCCCTCCACTTT	CASRADSENSPLHF
TRBV5-1	-	-	TRBJ1-1	TGCGCCAGCAGCTTACGGGGGGATCTATCTGAAGCTTTCTTT	CASSLRGDLSEAFF
TRBV25-1	few	TRBD1	TRBJ2-1	TGTGCCAGCAGTGAATCCGGGACAGGGAGCTACAATGAGCAGTTCTTC	CASSESGTGSYNEQFF
TRBV3-1/TRBV3-2	once	-	TRBJ1-5	TGTGCCAGCAGCCGGACAGATAGCAATCAGCCCCAGCATTTT	CASSRTDSNQPQHF
TRBV5-1	-	-	TRBJ1-1	TGCGCCAGCAGCTTGACAGCTCTGAACACTGAAGCTTTCTTT	CASSLTALNTEAFF
TRBV2	-	-	TRBJ1-2	TGTGCCAGCAGTGTGGGAAGGGGCGCGGTCTATGGCTACACCTTC	CASSVGRGAVYGYTF
TRBV2	few	-	TRBJ2-3	TGTGCCAGCAGTGAAGGTTATGGGTCGGCCACAGATACGCAGTATTTT	CASSEGYGSATDTQYF
TRBV5-4	once	-	TRBJ2-1	TGTGCCAGCAGCTCCAACCACTTACTAGGTGCCCCGACTTACAATGAGCAGTTCTTC	CASSSNHLLGAPTYNEQFF
TRBV10-3	once	-	TRBJ2-7	TGTGCCATCATGCCCCGTTCCGGGACCTACGAGCAGTACTTC	CAIMPRSGTYEQYF
TRBV19	-	-	TRBJ2-5	TGTGCCTCGAGGGGTTTGCAGGAGAGAAAAGAGACCCAGTACTTC	CASRGLQERKETQYF
TRBV19	-	-	TRBJ2-3	TGTGCCAGTAGTATACAGTCCGATACAGATACGCAGTATTTT	CASSIQSDTDTQYF
TRBV5-1	-	-	TRBJ1-2	TGCGCCAGCAGCTCACCCTCCCGGGGGGCCCCTAACTATGGCTACACCTTC	CASSSPSRGAPNYGYTF
TRBV14	-	-	TRBJ1-2	TGTGCCAGCAGCCAAGGAGGAGGGACGGCCTATGGCTACACCTTC	CASSQGGGTAYGYTF
TRBV5-8	-	-	TRBJ2-4	TGTGCCAGCAGCTTGGCTGGGCCAAACATTCAGTACTTC	CASSLAGPNIQYF
TRBV4-3	once	TRBD1	TRBJ1-1	TGCGCCAGCAGCCGGACAGGACAAGACTTTGATGAAGCTTTCTTT	CASSRTGQDFDEAFF
TRBV18	-	-	TRBJ1-5	TGTGCCAGCTCACCAGACGGCGACAGATATAGCAATCAGCCCCAGCATTTT	CASSPDGDRYSNQPQHF
TRBV7-2	-	-	TRBJ2-2	TGTGCCAGCAGCGGGCAGGGGAGAGGGGCCGGGGAGCTGTTTTTT	CASSGQGRGAGELFF
TRBV27	-	-	TRBJ1-1	TGTGCCAGCAGTTTCTCAATCAACACTGAAGCTTTCTTT	CASSFSINTEAFF
TRBV11-3	-	-	TRBJ2-3	TGTGCCAGCAGCTCCAGAGAAACAGATACGCAGTATTTT	CASSSRETDTQYF
TRBV7-2	-	TRBD1	TRBJ1-2	TGTGCCAGCAGCTACGGGACAGGAATTAACTATGGCTACACCTTC	CASSYGTGINYGYTF
TRBV6-6	once	-	TRBJ1-6	TGTGCCAGCAGTCAGACAGCCGTCTATAATTCACCCCTCCACTTT	CASSQTAVYNSPLHF
TRBV6-5	-	-	TRBJ1-1	TGTGCCAGCAGTTCAGGGTTCGGGACTGAAGCTTTCTTT	CASSSGFGTEAFF
TRBV7-2	once	TRBD1	TRBJ2-5	TGTGCCAGCAGCTTAACACCGGGACAGGGTCAAGAGACCCAGTACTTC	CASSLTPGQGQETQYF
TRBV4-1	-	TRBD1	TRBJ2-7	TGCGCCAGCAGTCGAGGGACAGGGGGCCGGGAGTACGAGCAGTACTTC	CASSRGTGGREYEQYF
TRBV4-1	-	-	TRBJ1-2	TGCGCCAGCAGCCAAGATTCCTTGGGGGCCCGGGCAGGCTATGGCTACACCTTC	CASSQDSLGARAGYGYTF
TRBV18	-	TRBD1	TRBJ1-1	TGTGCCAGCTCACCGGTCAGGGGGGGGACTGAAGCTTTCTTT	CASSPVRGGTEAFF
TRBV5-6	-	TRBD1	TRBJ1-6	TGTGCCAGCAGCTTGGCCAGGGGGCCGAGCTCCTATAATTCACCCCTCCACTTT	CASSLARGPSSYNSPLHF
TRBV11-2	-	TRBD1	TRBJ1-2	TGTGCCAGCAGCTTAGTTGACAGGGGCTATGGCTACACCTTC	CASSLVDRGYGYTF
TRBV4-1	-	-	TRBJ1-4	TGCGCCAGCAGCCAACCTAAGGGTAAAACTAATGAAAAACTGTTTTTT	CASSQPKGKTNEKLFF
TRBV10-3	-	TRBD1	TRBJ2-1	TGTGCCATTCGCGGACAGGGGGCTGTGAATGAGCAGTTCTTC	CAIRGQGAVNEQFF
TRBV2	-	-	TRBJ1-2	TGTGCCAGCAGCAGGGACTATGGCTACACCTTC	CASSRDYGYTF
TRBV9	-	TRBD1	TRBJ1-3	TGTGCCAGCAGCGTGGGACAGGGGGCTAGTGGAAACACCATATATTTT	CASSVGQGASGNTIYF
TRBV7-9	once	-	TRBJ2-2	TGTGCCAGCCCCCGGGACCGATCGAACACCGGGGAGCTGTTTTTT	CASPRDRSNTGELFF
TRBV3-1/TRBV3-2	-	-	TRBJ2-7	TGTGCCAGCAGCCCACCAGGTAGAGGGGATGTTGGCGAGCAGTACTTC	CASSPPGRGDVGEQYF
TRBV6-6	-	-	TRBJ1-2	TGTGCCAGCACCTACCCCCGGGATCACGATGGCTACACCTTC	CASTYPRDHDGYTF
TRBV2	-	-	TRBJ2-3	TGTGCCAGCAGCGAAGGGCAGAGGAGCACAGATACGCAGTATTTT	CASSEGQRSTDTQYF
TRBV5-5	-	-	TRBJ2-7	TGTGCCAGCAGCTTGGTTACAAACGAGCAGTACTTC	CASSLVTNEQYF
TRBV11-2	once	-	TRBJ1-2	TGTGCCAGCAGCTTAGGGGGGCGGGGAGGCTACACCTTC	CASSLGGRGGYTF
TRBV3-1/TRBV3-2	-	-	TRBJ2-1	TGTGCCAGCAGCCACTTAACACCGGGACTGGCACGGCCGACCACCTACAATGAGCAGTTCTTC	CASSHLTPGLARPTTYNEQFF
TRBV4-1	-	-	TRBJ1-5	TGCGCCAGCAGCCATGGCAGGGGAATAGGCAATCAGCCCCAGCATTTT	CASSHGRGIGNQPQHF
TRBV6-6	-	TRBD1	TRBJ1-5	TGTGCCAGCAATCAGGGGGCGCGGAATCAGCCCCAGCATTTT	CASNQGARNQPQHF
TRBV6-1	-	-	TRBJ1-3	TGTGCCAGCAGTGAAAGAGGGGGGTTGGCGAGAAACACCATATATTTT	CASSERGGLARNTIYF
TRBV9	-	TRBD2	TRBJ2-3	TGTGCCAGCAGCACCGGGACTAGCGGGGCAGATACGCAGTATTTT	CASSTGTSGADTQYF
TRBV30	-	-	TRBJ1-1	TGTGCCTGGAGACCCCAGGGGAACACTGAAGCTTTCTTT	CAWRPQGNTEAFF
TRBV7-8	once	-	TRBJ1-2	TGTGCCAGCAGCTCGGGCAGGATATATCGAGGCTACACCTTC	CASSSGRIYRGYTF
TRBV4-1	-	-	TRBJ1-2	TGCGCCAGCAGCCAAGCCGCAGGGGTGATAAGCGGCTACACCTTC	CASSQAAGVISGYTF
TRBV6-2/TRBV6-3	few	-	TRBJ1-2	TGTGCCAGCAGCAACGGGCAGATCTATGGCTACACCTTC	CASSNGQIYGYTF